The clone carrying this T cell receptor beta chain was found many times. What it recognizes is unknown. This entry is derived from a study of T cells after yellow fever vaccination. V was clipped by 5 bases and J by 3 bases, with 16 bases between them. The CDR3 loop spans 15 amino acids. Germline-derived CDR1 and CDR2 are SGHAT and FQNNGV. Findings of the study overall: Reappearance after the booster was observed for most primary-vaccination clones (around 96% CD4, about 85% CD8).

Production of TCR cDNA was by 5'RACE template switching, which also added a universal primer site and UMIs. From the 5' RACE reads, TCRdb called clonotypes with MiXCR, one entry per CDR3 protein. This sample has 450,000 to 650,000 distinct CDR3 sequences, with 20% to 25% found just once. This receptor was taken from a man aged 18-30 years who received the YFV17D yellow fever vaccine. The sequencing used PBMCs, collected less than 25 days after the first yellow fever vaccination. The chain has TRBV11-2 and TRBJ1-1; possibly TRBD1 for D (6 bases). CDR3 protein: CASSHYTGKDTEAFF. The CDR3 DNA follows: TGTGCCAGCAGCCATTATACAGGGAAGGACACTGAAGCTTTCTTT.